The clone carrying this T cell receptor (beta chain) was counted a few times. Its antigen remains unidentified. Germline is not matched at one junction end, which may reflect a read error. Semi-nested PCR with Nested Universal Primer A followed constant-region reverse priming of full-length variable regions. In TCRdb, the 5' RACE reads were re-called with MiXCR into one record per CDR3 protein. The data contain just under 65,000 distinct CDR3 sequences, 20% to 25% of them singletons. Broader study findings: Greatest tumor Treg TCR overlap was with tumor naive CD4+ cells. Whole repertoires were not studied in the larger cohort, only one V-J beta rearrangement.

The CDR3 consists of 14 residues. CDR1 and CDR2 (germline): SGHTA, FQGNSA. Specimen: memory CD4+ T cells sorted from a lymph node. Regarding subset: memory CD4+ T cells, CD4+CD45RO+CD25-. This chain uses TRBV7-2 with TRBJ2-1, with 7 bases that match TRBD2. The clonotype originates from a female donor with breast cancer. The CDR3 DNA sequence: TGTGCCAGCAGCTTAGGGTTTGCGGCGGGAGAAGGAGTCTTC. Its translation is CASSLGFAAGEGVF.